The 15 T cell receptor beta chains below all came from one sample that was sequenced in a study of spatial heterogeneity in lung cancer. Time point of the sample: blood at routine non-recurrence follow-up after resection. Each CDR3 protein is one row after TCRdb ran MiXCR on the 5' RACE reads. The data show under 150,000 distinct CDR3 sequences, roughly 10% seen once. The sequenced sample was PBMCs, obtained at follow-up. Receptors were obtained from a female donor with early-stage non-small cell lung cancer.

The V and J genes are TRBV5-1 and TRBJ2-2, with D possibly matching TRBD1 (6 bases). The germline V and J ends were trimmed by 4 bases and 6 bases, with 16 bases remaining between them. CDR3 size: 15 residues. Germline assignment: CDR1 SGHRS and CDR2 YFSETQ. CDR3 loop: CASSDQGPASGELFF. The CDR3 nucleotides are TGCGCCAGCAGCGACCAGGGGCCTGCGTCCGGGGAGCTGTTTTTT.

In this sample, this clonotype turned up a few times. V gene TRBV20-1 combines with J gene TRBJ1-4, with D perhaps TRBD1 (6 bases). V was pared by 1 base and J by 8 bases, with 11 bases between. The CDR3 runs to 13 residues. CDR1 and CDR2 (germline): DFQATT, SNEGSKA (reference sequence). The CDR3 nucleotides read TGCAGTGCTAGAGGGGGGGCGTCCGAAAAACTGTTTTTT. This sequence encodes CSARGGASEKLFF.

This clonotype was found many times. The chain recombines TRBV6-4 with TRBJ1-2; D might be TRBD1 (5 bases). The ends were cut back, 6 bases at V and 1 base at J, with 15 bases in the middle. CDR1 and CDR2 (germline): MRHNA, SNTAGT. This CDR3 has 15 amino acids. The CDR3 coding sequence is TGTGCCAGCAGGGAAGGGAGAGACAGTAACTATGGCTACACCTTC. The encoded protein is CASREGRDSNYGYTF.

The chain carries TRBV2 and TRBJ2-2, with unresolved D. Germline assignment: CDR1 SNHLY and CDR2 FYNNEI. V was trimmed by 7 bases and J by 3 bases, leaving 6 bases between them. The CDR3 spans 12 residues. CDR3 in amino acids: CASKPDTGELFF. CDR3 coding DNA: TGTGCCAGCAAGCCGGACACCGGGGAGCTGTTTTTT.

This clonotype appeared a few times. This chain joins TRBV18 and TRBJ2-5; D is unresolved. Trimming removed 2 bases at V and 5 bases at J, with 15 bases between. The CDR3 spans 15 residues. Germline CDR1 reads KGHSH; CDR2 reads LQKENI. CDR3 sequence (DNA): TGTGCCAGCTCACCAAGTTCTCGCGCCCGGGAGACCCAGTACTTC. Translated, it gives CASSPSSRARETQYF.

The chain carries TRBV11-2 and TRBJ2-5; weak D call: TRBD1 (5 bases). Germline CDR1 and CDR2: SGHAT and FQNNGV. The CDR3 is made up of 16 amino acids. Trimming pared 5 bases from V and 6 bases from J, leaving 22 bases between. The CDR3 nucleotides read TGTGCCAGCAGCCCCCACCCCCCCAGGGTCGGGCAGACCCAGTACTTC. Protein: CASSPHPPRVGQTQYF.

This clonotype was counted ten times or more. The chain employs TRBV3-1 and TRBJ1-1; D might be TRBD1 (5 bases). CDR1 is LGHDT and CDR2 is YNNKEL in the germline V gene (reference sequence). V was clipped by 4 bases and J by 0 bases, with 6 bases between them. There are 13 residues in the CDR3. In DNA, the CDR3 is TGTGCCAGCAGCCGACAGCTGAACACTGAAGCTTTCTTT. Protein: CASSRQLNTEAFF.

A few counts support this clonotype. The chain couples TRBV9 to TRBJ2-4; TRBD1 agrees at 8 bases. The V gene's germline CDR1 is SGDLS and CDR2 YYNGEE. V was pared by 4 bases and J by 8 bases, with 5 bases of the junction left unmatched. The CDR3 loop spans 13 amino acids. Written as DNA, the CDR3 is TGTGCCAGCAGCCGACAGGGGCTAGACATTCAGTACTTC. The encoded protein is CASSRQGLDIQYF.

This clonotype was seen only a few times. The chain uses TRBV20-1 and TRBJ1-1; D gene ambiguous. V was shortened by 2 bases and J by 8 bases, with 12 bases between the two germline ends. CDR3 size: 12 residues. Germline values: CDR1 DFQATT, CDR2 SNEGSKA (reference sequence). This CDR3 reads CSARLDAREAFF. As DNA, the CDR3 is TGCAGTGCTAGATTGGACGCCCGGGAAGCTTTCTTT.

This clonotype occurred a few times. V gene TRBV20-1 combines with J gene TRBJ2-1; D possibly corresponds to TRBD2 (6 bases). The CDR3 is made up of 14 amino acids. The germline V gene encodes CDR1 DFQATT and CDR2 SNEGSKA (reference sequence). The germline V and J ends were trimmed by 1 base and 4 bases, with 11 bases remaining between them. The DNA for the CDR3 is TGCAGTGCTAGAGGGCTAGCGAGATACAATGAGCAGTTCTTC. Translated, it gives CSARGLARYNEQFF.

Points on this clonotype: This may come from a read error, since a much larger clone is one base off. The V gene is TRBV6-6, the J gene TRBJ1-4; the D gene is possibly TRBD1 (6 bases). The germline V and J ends were trimmed by 3 bases and 7 bases, with 15 bases remaining between them. The CDR3 spans 15 residues. Germline CDR1 and CDR2: MNHNY and SVGAGI (reference sequence). The CDR3: CASSYGDRSVEKLFF. The CDR3 nucleotides read TGTGCCAGCAGTTATGGTGACAGGAGCGTTGAAAAACTGTTTTTT.

This chain connects TRBV6-5 to TRBJ1-3; D is undetermined. This CDR3 region has 14 residues. Per the germline V gene, CDR1 is MNHEY and CDR2 is SVGAGI. Between the trimmed V and J ends, which lost 2 bases and 2 bases, there was a span of 7 bases. CDR3 sequence (DNA): TGTGCCAGCAGTTACGGCCGGGCTGGAAACACCATATATTTT. It translates to CASSYGRAGNTIYF.

This clonotype was observed a few times. The rearrangement links TRBV10-3 to TRBJ2-1; the D is unclear. V lost 4 bases to trimming and J lost 5 bases, with 15 bases between them. Germline V CDR1 and CDR2: ENHRY, SYGVKD. This CDR3 has 15 residues. The CDR3 DNA sequence: TGTGCCATCAGTGGGAGTCAGACCGGAAACAATGAGCAGTTCTTC. Its protein is CAISGSQTGNNEQFF.

Comment on this clonotype: At one end the junction does not follow the germline gene, possibly because of a read error. The chain combines TRBV20-1 with TRBJ2-1; 8 nucleotides agree with TRBD2. This CDR3 comprises 14 residues. Germline lookup yields CDR1 DFQATT and CDR2 SNEGSKA (reference sequence). The CDR3 region is CSARAGEGYNEQFF. The CDR3, as DNA: TGCAGTGCCAGAGCGGGAGAGGGGTACAATGAGCAGTTCTTC.

This clonotype was observed a few times. The CDR3 nucleotides read TGCAGTGCTACGGGACTAGCGGGAGGTAACGTTTTCAATGAGCAGTTCTTC. It specifies CSATGLAGGNVFNEQFF. The chain uses TRBV20-1 and TRBJ2-1; 15 bases line up with TRBD2. In germline, CDR1 is DFQATT, CDR2 SNEGSKA (reference sequence). V shed 4 bases, J shed 6 bases, and the junction held 10 bases outside the gene matches. There are 17 residues in the CDR3.